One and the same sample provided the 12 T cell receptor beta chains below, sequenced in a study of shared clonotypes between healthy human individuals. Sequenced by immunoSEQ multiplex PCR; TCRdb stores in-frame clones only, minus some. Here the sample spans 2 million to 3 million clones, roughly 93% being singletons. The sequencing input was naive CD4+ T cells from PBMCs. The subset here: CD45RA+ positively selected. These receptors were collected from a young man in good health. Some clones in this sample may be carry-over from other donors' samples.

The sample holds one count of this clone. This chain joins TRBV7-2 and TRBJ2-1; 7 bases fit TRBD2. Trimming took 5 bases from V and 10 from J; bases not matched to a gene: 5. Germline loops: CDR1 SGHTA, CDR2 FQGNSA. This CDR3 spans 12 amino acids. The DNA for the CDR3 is TGTGCCAGCAGCCTCCCGGGAGGAGAGCAGTTCTTC. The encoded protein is CASSLPGGEQFF.

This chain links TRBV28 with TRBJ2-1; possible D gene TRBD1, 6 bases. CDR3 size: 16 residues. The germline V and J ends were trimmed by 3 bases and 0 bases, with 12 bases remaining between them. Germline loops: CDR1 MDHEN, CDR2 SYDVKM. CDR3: CASSFGGSISYNEQFF. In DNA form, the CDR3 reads TGTGCCAGCAGTTTTGGGGGCAGTATCTCCTACAATGAGCAGTTCTTC.

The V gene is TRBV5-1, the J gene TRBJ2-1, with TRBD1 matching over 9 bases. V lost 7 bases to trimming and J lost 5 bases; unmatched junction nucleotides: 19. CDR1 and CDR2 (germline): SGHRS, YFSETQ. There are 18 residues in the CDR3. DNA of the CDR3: TGCGCCAGCGACCCGGGACAGGGAGTTCGTAGTAGGGACAATGAGCAGTTCTTC. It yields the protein CASDPGQGVRSRDNEQFF. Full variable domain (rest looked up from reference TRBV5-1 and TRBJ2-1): KAGVTQTPRYLIKTRGQQVTLSCSPISGHRSVSWYQQTPGQGLQFLFEYFSETQRNKGNFPGRFSGRQFSNSRSEMNVSTLELGDSALYLCASDPGQGVRSRDNEQFFGPGTRLTVL.

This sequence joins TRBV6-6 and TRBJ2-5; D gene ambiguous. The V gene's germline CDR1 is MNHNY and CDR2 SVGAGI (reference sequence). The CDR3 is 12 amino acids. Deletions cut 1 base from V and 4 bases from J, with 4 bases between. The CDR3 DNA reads TGTGCCAGCAGTTACTGGACAGAGACCCAGTACTTC. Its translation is CASSYWTETQYF.

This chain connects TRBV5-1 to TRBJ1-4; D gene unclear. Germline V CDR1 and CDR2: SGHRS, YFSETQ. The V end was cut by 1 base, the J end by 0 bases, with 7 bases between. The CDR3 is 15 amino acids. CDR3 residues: CASSLIPATNEKLFF. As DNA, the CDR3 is TGCGCCAGCAGCTTGATACCTGCAACTAATGAAAAACTGTTTTTT.

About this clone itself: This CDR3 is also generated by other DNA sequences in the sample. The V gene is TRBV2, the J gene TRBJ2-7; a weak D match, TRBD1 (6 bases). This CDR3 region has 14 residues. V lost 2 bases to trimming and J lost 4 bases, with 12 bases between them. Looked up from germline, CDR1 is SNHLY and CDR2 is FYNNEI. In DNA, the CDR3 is TGTGCCAGCAGTGAACAGGGGTTGTTATACGAGCAGTACTTC. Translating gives CASSEQGLLYEQYF.

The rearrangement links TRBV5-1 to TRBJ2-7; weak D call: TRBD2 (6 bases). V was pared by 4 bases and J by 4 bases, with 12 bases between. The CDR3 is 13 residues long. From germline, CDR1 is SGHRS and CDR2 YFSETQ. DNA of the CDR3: TGCGCCAGCAGCCCCGGAGGGGAGTACGAGCAGTACTTC. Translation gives CASSPGGEYEQYF.

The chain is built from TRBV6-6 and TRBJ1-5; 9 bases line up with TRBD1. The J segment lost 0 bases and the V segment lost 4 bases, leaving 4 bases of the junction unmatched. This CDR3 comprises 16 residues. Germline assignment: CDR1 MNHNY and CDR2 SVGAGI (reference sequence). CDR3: CASSSRTGDSNQPQHF. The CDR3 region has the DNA TGTGCCAGCAGTTCCCGGACAGGGGATAGCAATCAGCCCCAGCATTTT.

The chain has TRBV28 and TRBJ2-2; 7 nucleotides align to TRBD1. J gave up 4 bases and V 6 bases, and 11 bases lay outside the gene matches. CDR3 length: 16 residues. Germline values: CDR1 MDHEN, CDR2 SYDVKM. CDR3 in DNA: TGTGCCAGCAGCCGCCTCGGACAGGCGCTCACCGGGGAGCTGTTTTTT. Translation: CASSRLGQALTGELFF.

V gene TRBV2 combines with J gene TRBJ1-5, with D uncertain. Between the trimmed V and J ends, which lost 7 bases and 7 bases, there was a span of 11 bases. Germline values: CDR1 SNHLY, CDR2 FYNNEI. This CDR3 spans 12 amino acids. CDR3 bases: TGTGCCAGCAAGGCCCAAGGGCAGCCCCAGCATTTT. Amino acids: CASKAQGQPQHF.

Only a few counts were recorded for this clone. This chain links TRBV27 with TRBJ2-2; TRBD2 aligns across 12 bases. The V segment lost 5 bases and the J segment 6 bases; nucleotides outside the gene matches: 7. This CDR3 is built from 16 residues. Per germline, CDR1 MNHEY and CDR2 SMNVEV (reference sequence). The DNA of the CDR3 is TGTGCCAGCAGTCTACGACTAGCGGGAGTCGCCGGGGAGCTGTTTTTT. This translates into CASSLRLAGVAGELFF.

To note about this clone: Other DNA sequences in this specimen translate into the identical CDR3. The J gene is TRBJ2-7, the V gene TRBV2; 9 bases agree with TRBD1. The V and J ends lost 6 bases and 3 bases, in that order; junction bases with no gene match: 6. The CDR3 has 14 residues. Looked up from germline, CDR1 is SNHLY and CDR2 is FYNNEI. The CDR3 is CASSPRTGDYEQYF. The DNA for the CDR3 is TGTGCCAGCAGCCCCAGGACAGGGGACTACGAGCAGTACTTC.